This T cell receptor (beta chain) was observed in a study of shared clonotypes between healthy human individuals. This CDR3 contains 16 residues. With 2 bases removed from V and 0 bases from J, the gap between germline ends came to 14 bases. The V gene's germline CDR1 is SGHRS and CDR2 YFSETQ. This clone was seen only once. Clones were sequenced by immunoSEQ multiplex PCR, and TCRdb holds only the in-frame ones, with some missing. The sample includes around 2.3 million clones, around 95% of them seen just once. The V gene is TRBV5-1, the J gene TRBJ1-2; a weak D match, TRBD1 (6 bases). What was sequenced was naive CD4+ T cells sorted from blood. The sample's subset: CD45RA+ positively selected. The sequence came from a man between 18 and 35 years old in good health. CDR3 protein: CASSFNGQNTNYGYTF. The CDR3 coding sequence is TGCGCCAGCAGCTTTAACGGACAGAACACTAACTATGGCTACACCTTC.